The rows below give T cell receptor beta chains drawn from one sample of a study of T cell responses to AZD1222 COVID-19 vaccine. Clones were sequenced by immunoSEQ multiplex PCR, and TCRdb holds only the in-frame ones, with some missing. The sample consists of more than 100,000 clones, about 85% of them appearing once. Here the sequenced sample was peripheral blood, taken on day 0 of AZD1222 vaccination. Source of these receptors: an adult in good health. Both conserved end residues are part of each CDR3. Each record gives: clone size, J gene, V gene, D gene, CDR3 DNA, CDR3 protein. The D gene is left open where the match is weak. Expanded clones get a size class; other rows say once, few or many, or leave the size out.

clone size: NA
J gene: TRBJ2-7
V gene: TRBV3-1/TRBV3-2
D gene: NA
CDR3 DNA: TGTGCCAGCAGCCAAATCCAGTCCGAGCAGTACTTC
CDR3 protein: CASSQIQSEQYF

clone size: NA
J gene: TRBJ1-1
V gene: TRBV7-2
D gene: NA
CDR3 DNA: TGTGCCAGCAGCTTATATCCGGGGATGAACACTGAAGCTTTCTTT
CDR3 protein: CASSLYPGMNTEAFF

clone size: NA
J gene: TRBJ1-5
V gene: TRBV19
D gene: NA
CDR3 DNA: TGTGCCAGTAGTTCTCCCCCCTTCGACCTTCATAGCAATCAGCCCCAGCATTTT
CDR3 protein: CASSSPPFDLHSNQPQHF

clone size: NA
J gene: TRBJ2-7
V gene: TRBV15
D gene: NA
CDR3 DNA: TGTGCCACCAGCAGAGTGGGGCAGGGCTCCTACGAGCAGTACTTC
CDR3 protein: CATSRVGQGSYEQYF

clone size: NA
J gene: TRBJ2-2
V gene: TRBV7-9
D gene: TRBD1
CDR3 DNA: TGTGCCAGCAGCCCCGGACAGGTTGGGTCCGGGGAGCTGTTTTTT
CDR3 protein: CASSPGQVGSGELFF

clone size: once
J gene: TRBJ2-7
V gene: TRBV9
D gene: NA
CDR3 DNA: TGTGCCAGCTCAAAGGGGGACTCCGTCGCCGAGCAGTACTTC
CDR3 protein: CASSKGDSVAEQYF

clone size: NA
J gene: TRBJ2-1
V gene: TRBV15
D gene: TRBD2
CDR3 DNA: TGTGCCACCAGCAGGTCTCTAGCGGGCGTCGCGAATGAGCAGTTCTTC
CDR3 protein: CATSRSLAGVANEQFF

clone size: NA
J gene: TRBJ2-1
V gene: TRBV19
D gene: NA
CDR3 DNA: TGTGCCAGTAGTACCCCCCACAGTGGTGAGCAGTTCTTC
CDR3 protein: CASSTPHSGEQFF

clone size: NA
J gene: TRBJ1-1
V gene: TRBV4-1
D gene: NA
CDR3 DNA: TGCGCCAGCAGCCAAGGCGTTACACTGTTCACTGAAGCTTTCTTT
CDR3 protein: CASSQGVTLFTEAFF

clone size: NA
J gene: TRBJ2-7
V gene: TRBV6-2/TRBV6-3
D gene: NA
CDR3 DNA: TGTGCCAGCAGTCTCCCGGGGTCCTACGAGCAGTACTTC
CDR3 protein: CASSLPGSYEQYF

clone size: once
J gene: TRBJ1-1
V gene: TRBV15
D gene: NA
CDR3 DNA: TGTGCCACCAGCACCCAATCGGGGGGCCCCGACACTGAAGCTTTCTTT
CDR3 protein: CATSTQSGGPDTEAFF

clone size: once
J gene: TRBJ1-3
V gene: TRBV6-1
D gene: NA
CDR3 DNA: TGTGCCAGCAGTGAAAGGAGGTCTGGAAACACCATATATTTT
CDR3 protein: CASSERRSGNTIYF

clone size: once
J gene: TRBJ1-3
V gene: TRBV11-2
D gene: TRBD1
CDR3 DNA: TGTGCCAGCAGCGCTCCGACAGGGGGGACTGGAAACACCATATATTTT
CDR3 protein: CASSAPTGGTGNTIYF

clone size: NA
J gene: TRBJ2-1
V gene: TRBV5-5
D gene: NA
CDR3 DNA: TGTGCCAGCAGCCTGTTGGATGAGCAGTTCTTC
CDR3 protein: CASSLLDEQFF

clone size: NA
J gene: TRBJ2-2
V gene: TRBV18
D gene: NA
CDR3 DNA: TGTGCCAGCTCACACTCACAGGTTACCGGGGAGCTGTTTTTT
CDR3 protein: CASSHSQVTGELFF

clone size: NA
J gene: TRBJ2-7
V gene: TRBV3-1/TRBV3-2
D gene: TRBD2
CDR3 DNA: TGTGCCAGCAGCCTCCGGACTAGCGGGGGTTCAGTCGAGCAGTACTTC
CDR3 protein: CASSLRTSGGSVEQYF

clone size: NA
J gene: TRBJ1-1
V gene: TRBV27
D gene: NA
CDR3 DNA: TGTGCCAGCAGTTTAGGGCGGATGAACACTGAAGCTTTCTTT
CDR3 protein: CASSLGRMNTEAFF

clone size: once
J gene: TRBJ1-5
V gene: TRBV6-5
D gene: NA
CDR3 DNA: TGTGCCAGCAGTCCCGGTATGGGGTCGGGGAGGCCCCAGCATTTT
CDR3 protein: CASSPGMGSGRPQHF

clone size: NA
J gene: TRBJ2-3
V gene: TRBV18
D gene: TRBD1
CDR3 DNA: TGTGCCAGCTCACCGGGACAGGGCACAGATACGCAGTATTTT
CDR3 protein: CASSPGQGTDTQYF

clone size: NA
J gene: TRBJ2-5
V gene: TRBV4-3
D gene: NA
CDR3 DNA: TGCGCCAGCAGCCAACGCACAGGGACACCCCCCCGGTACTTC
CDR3 protein: CASSQRTGTPPRYF

clone size: NA
J gene: TRBJ1-5
V gene: TRBV28
D gene: TRBD1
CDR3 DNA: TGTGCCAGCAACCTTTCATGGGACAGCCCTGATCCGAATCAGCCCCAGCATTTT
CDR3 protein: CASNLSWDSPDPNQPQHF

clone size: NA
J gene: TRBJ1-1
V gene: TRBV5-5
D gene: NA
CDR3 DNA: TGTGCCAGCAGCCATCCACAGAGGAACACTGAAGCTTTCTTT
CDR3 protein: CASSHPQRNTEAFF

clone size: NA
J gene: TRBJ2-5
V gene: TRBV9
D gene: NA
CDR3 DNA: TGTGCCAGCAGCGTAGACCCAGGGGCGGCGTTGGTAGAGACCCAGTACTTC
CDR3 protein: CASSVDPGAALVETQYF

clone size: NA
J gene: TRBJ1-5
V gene: TRBV7-2
D gene: NA
CDR3 DNA: TGTGCCAGCAGCTTAGGGGGCCCGAATCAGCCCCAGCATTTT
CDR3 protein: CASSLGGPNQPQHF

clone size: NA
J gene: TRBJ2-5
V gene: TRBV5-1
D gene: NA
CDR3 DNA: TGCGCCAGCAGCTTGGCCCCGTACGAGACCCAGTACTTC
CDR3 protein: CASSLAPYETQYF

clone size: once
J gene: TRBJ2-2
V gene: TRBV15
D gene: NA
CDR3 DNA: TGTGCCACCAGCAGTTCGACAGCGAACACCGGGGAGCTGTTTTTT
CDR3 protein: CATSSSTANTGELFF

clone size: NA
J gene: TRBJ2-7
V gene: TRBV5-4
D gene: NA
CDR3 DNA: TGTGCCAGCAGCTTGGGGCAGGGGAGGACCTACGAGCAGTACTTC
CDR3 protein: CASSLGQGRTYEQYF

clone size: NA
J gene: TRBJ2-1
V gene: TRBV24-1
D gene: NA
CDR3 DNA: TGTGCCACCAGTGACGTCACCGGGACCGAAGAACGCCTCTCCTACAATGAGCAGTTCTTC
CDR3 protein: CATSDVTGTEERLSYNEQFF

clone size: NA
J gene: TRBJ2-3
V gene: TRBV11-3
D gene: TRBD2
CDR3 DNA: TGTGCCAGCAGCTCGACTAGCGCCCCCACAGATACGCAGTATTTT
CDR3 protein: CASSSTSAPTDTQYF

clone size: NA
J gene: TRBJ2-3
V gene: TRBV2
D gene: TRBD2
CDR3 DNA: TGTGCCAGCAGTCGGACTAGCGTCACAGATACGCAGTATTTT
CDR3 protein: CASSRTSVTDTQYF

clone size: NA
J gene: TRBJ2-3
V gene: TRBV7-6
D gene: NA
CDR3 DNA: TGTGCCAGCAGCTCCCGGGACCGCAAAATCACAGATACGCAGTATTTT
CDR3 protein: CASSSRDRKITDTQYF

clone size: NA
J gene: TRBJ1-2
V gene: TRBV24-1
D gene: TRBD1
CDR3 DNA: TGTGCCACCAGTGAGACAGGGGTGGATGGCTACACCTTC
CDR3 protein: CATSETGVDGYTF

clone size: NA
J gene: TRBJ1-6
V gene: TRBV5-5
D gene: TRBD1
CDR3 DNA: TGTGCCAGCAGCTTGGCAGGGGGTTCCCCCCTCCACTTT
CDR3 protein: CASSLAGGSPLHF

clone size: NA
J gene: TRBJ1-6
V gene: TRBV19
D gene: TRBD1
CDR3 DNA: TGTGCCAGTAGTATTCGACAGGGGCGTTCACCCCTCCACTTT
CDR3 protein: CASSIRQGRSPLHF

clone size: once
J gene: TRBJ1-5
V gene: TRBV28
D gene: NA
CDR3 DNA: TGTGCCAGCAGTTTATCAGGGAAGGTCGATCAGCCCCAGCATTTT
CDR3 protein: CASSLSGKVDQPQHF

clone size: NA
J gene: TRBJ2-2
V gene: TRBV24-1
D gene: NA
CDR3 DNA: TGTGCCACCAGTTGGGGGGGCCGGGGGGAGCTGTTTTTT
CDR3 protein: CATSWGGRGELFF

clone size: NA
J gene: TRBJ1-5
V gene: TRBV29-1
D gene: NA
CDR3 DNA: TGCAGCGTTGGGGGAAGCAATCAGCCCCAGCATTTT
CDR3 protein: CSVGGSNQPQHF

clone size: NA
J gene: TRBJ2-7
V gene: TRBV6-5
D gene: NA
CDR3 DNA: TGTGCCAGCAGCCAACGACCTGAATCCTACGAGCAGTACTTC
CDR3 protein: CASSQRPESYEQYF

clone size: NA
J gene: TRBJ2-1
V gene: TRBV4-1
D gene: NA
CDR3 DNA: TGCGCCAGCAGCCAAGATCGCCTGTCCGGCGGGGGCCACTACAATGAGCAGTTCTTC
CDR3 protein: CASSQDRLSGGGHYNEQFF

clone size: NA
J gene: TRBJ2-1
V gene: TRBV7-9
D gene: TRBD1
CDR3 DNA: TGTGCCAGCAGCTTAGCGGGGGACAGTCGCAACAATGAGCAGTTCTTC
CDR3 protein: CASSLAGDSRNNEQFF

clone size: NA
J gene: TRBJ2-1
V gene: TRBV2
D gene: NA
CDR3 DNA: TGTGCCAGCAGTGGACTTCAGGGACTTGAGCAGTTCTTC
CDR3 protein: CASSGLQGLEQFF

clone size: NA
J gene: TRBJ2-7
V gene: TRBV6-1
D gene: NA
CDR3 DNA: TGTGCCAGCAGTGAGGTCCCGGGCAGAAACTACGAGCAGTACTTC
CDR3 protein: CASSEVPGRNYEQYF

clone size: once
J gene: TRBJ1-3
V gene: TRBV30
D gene: NA
CDR3 DNA: TGTGCCTGGAGGCGGTCTGGAAACACCATATATTTT
CDR3 protein: CAWRRSGNTIYF

clone size: NA
J gene: TRBJ1-2
V gene: TRBV5-1
D gene: NA
CDR3 DNA: TGCGCCAGCAGGGCAGGGATTGGGTATGGCTACACCTTC
CDR3 protein: CASRAGIGYGYTF

clone size: NA
J gene: TRBJ2-1
V gene: TRBV20-1
D gene: NA
CDR3 DNA: TGCAGTGCTAGTAGTAAGCGCAATGAGCAGTTCTTC
CDR3 protein: CSASSKRNEQFF

clone size: once
J gene: TRBJ2-7
V gene: TRBV7-9
D gene: NA
CDR3 DNA: TGTGCCAGCAGCCAAGGGCTACCGCCCTACGAGCAGTACTTC
CDR3 protein: CASSQGLPPYEQYF

clone size: NA
J gene: TRBJ2-5
V gene: TRBV10-3
D gene: TRBD2
CDR3 DNA: TGTGCCATCAGGGAAGCGGGGGGTCAAGAGACCCAGTACTTC
CDR3 protein: CAIREAGGQETQYF

clone size: NA
J gene: TRBJ1-2
V gene: TRBV7-8
D gene: NA
CDR3 DNA: TGTGCCAGCAGCTTAAGTCGAGCAGGGAGCTATGGCTACACCTTC
CDR3 protein: CASSLSRAGSYGYTF

clone size: NA
J gene: TRBJ2-7
V gene: TRBV6-1
D gene: NA
CDR3 DNA: TGTGCCAGCAGTGAAGCGCGCTACGAGCAGTACTTC
CDR3 protein: CASSEARYEQYF

clone size: NA
J gene: TRBJ2-5
V gene: TRBV7-6
D gene: NA
CDR3 DNA: TGTGCCAGCAGCTTAATTTCGTCGTCCTCAGGGGAGACCCAGTACTTC
CDR3 protein: CASSLISSSSGETQYF

clone size: NA
J gene: TRBJ2-1
V gene: TRBV4-1
D gene: NA
CDR3 DNA: TGCGCCAGCAGCCAAGATGTAGGGATCTCCTACAATGAGCAGTTCTTC
CDR3 protein: CASSQDVGISYNEQFF

clone size: NA
J gene: TRBJ2-1
V gene: TRBV5-1
D gene: NA
CDR3 DNA: TGCGCCAGCAGCCCCACGGCCGGGGCCGATGAGCAGTTCTTC
CDR3 protein: CASSPTAGADEQFF

clone size: once
J gene: TRBJ1-6
V gene: TRBV27
D gene: NA
CDR3 DNA: TGTGCCAGCAGCCCTCTAGTCGGGTTGTCACCCCTCCACTTT
CDR3 protein: CASSPLVGLSPLHF

clone size: NA
J gene: TRBJ2-2
V gene: TRBV9
D gene: TRBD1
CDR3 DNA: TGTGCCAGCAGCGCGACAGGGGGCATCGGGGAGCTGTTTTTT
CDR3 protein: CASSATGGIGELFF

clone size: NA
J gene: TRBJ2-3
V gene: TRBV24-1
D gene: TRBD2
CDR3 DNA: TGTGCCACCAGTGATTTTCGGCGGGGGGAGGTAGATACGCAGTATTTT
CDR3 protein: CATSDFRRGEVDTQYF

clone size: NA
J gene: TRBJ1-4
V gene: TRBV5-4
D gene: TRBD1
CDR3 DNA: TGTGCCAGCAGCCAGGGACAGGAGAATAAAAAACTGTTTTTT
CDR3 protein: CASSQGQENKKLFF

clone size: NA
J gene: TRBJ1-2
V gene: TRBV6-5
D gene: NA
CDR3 DNA: TGTGCCAGCAGTTCCGCCCGGGGTGGCTATGGCTACACCTTC
CDR3 protein: CASSSARGGYGYTF

clone size: NA
J gene: TRBJ1-2
V gene: TRBV2
D gene: NA
CDR3 DNA: TGTGCCAGCAACCTGGTTCAGATCGGCTATGGCTACACCTTC
CDR3 protein: CASNLVQIGYGYTF

clone size: NA
J gene: TRBJ1-1
V gene: TRBV21-1
D gene: NA
CDR3 DNA: TGTGCCAGCAGCAAATCTGGGGCCACTGAAGCTTTCTTT
CDR3 protein: CASSKSGATEAFF

clone size: NA
J gene: TRBJ1-1
V gene: TRBV19
D gene: NA
CDR3 DNA: TGTGCCAGTAGTGCGACAGAAAGGTGGACTGAAGCTTTCTTT
CDR3 protein: CASSATERWTEAFF